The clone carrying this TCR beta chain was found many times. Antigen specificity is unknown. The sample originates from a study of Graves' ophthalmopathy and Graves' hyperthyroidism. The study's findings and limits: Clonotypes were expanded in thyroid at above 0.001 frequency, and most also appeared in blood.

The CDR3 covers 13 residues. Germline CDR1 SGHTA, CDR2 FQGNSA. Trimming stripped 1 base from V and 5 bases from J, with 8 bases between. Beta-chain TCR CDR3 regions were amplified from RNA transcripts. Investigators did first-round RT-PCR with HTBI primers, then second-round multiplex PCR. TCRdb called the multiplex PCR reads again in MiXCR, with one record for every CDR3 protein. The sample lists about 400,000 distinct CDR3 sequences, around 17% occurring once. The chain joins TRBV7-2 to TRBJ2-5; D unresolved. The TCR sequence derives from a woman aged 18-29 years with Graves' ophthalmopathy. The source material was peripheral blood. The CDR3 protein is CASSLEPGETQYF. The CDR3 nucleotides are TGTGCCAGCAGCTTAGAGCCGGGCGAGACCCAGTACTTC.